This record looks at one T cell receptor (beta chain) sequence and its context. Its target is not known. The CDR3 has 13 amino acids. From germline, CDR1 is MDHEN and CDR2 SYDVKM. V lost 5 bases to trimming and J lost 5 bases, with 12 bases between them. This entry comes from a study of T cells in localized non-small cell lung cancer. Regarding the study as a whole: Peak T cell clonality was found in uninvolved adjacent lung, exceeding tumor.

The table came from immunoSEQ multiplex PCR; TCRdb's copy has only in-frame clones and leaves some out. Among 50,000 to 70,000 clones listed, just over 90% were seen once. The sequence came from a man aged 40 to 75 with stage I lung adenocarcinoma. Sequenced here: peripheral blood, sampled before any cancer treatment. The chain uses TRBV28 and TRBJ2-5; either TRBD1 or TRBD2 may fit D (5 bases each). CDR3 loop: CASSDSWGETQYF. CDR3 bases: TGTGCCAGCAGTGATAGCTGGGGGGAGACCCAGTACTTC.